These 28 T cell receptor beta chains originate from one sample sequenced in a study of blood T cells in healthy people across ages. Primed by a sample-barcoded 5' primer and a J-beta primer mix, a second PCR proceeded for 7 to 11 cycles. In TCRdb, the 5' RACE reads were re-called with MiXCR into one record per CDR3 protein. The sample shows more than 900,000 distinct CDR3 sequences, about 27% of them seen only once. In addition, the sample was reused for a study of T cells of mothers and their children.

The specimen sequenced was blood. The receptors originated from a woman aged 40 to 55 in good health.

For this clonotype: A much larger clonotype is one base distant, so this may be a read error. The gene calls are TRBV5-1 and TRBJ1-4; D uncertain. There are 16 residues in the CDR3. The V end lost 1 base, the J end lost 0 bases, and 10 bases lay between the germline ends. The germline CDR1 and CDR2 sequences are SGHRS and YFSETQ. The CDR3: CASSLQWGATNEKLFF. CDR3 bases: TGCGCCAGCAGCTTGCAGTGGGGAGCAACTAATGAAAAACTGTTTTTT.

This sequence joins TRBV6-5 and TRBJ2-7, with TRBD1 as a possible D gene (6 bases). CDR3 length: 14 amino acids. The V gene lost 6 bases and the J gene lost 7 bases, with 19 bases spanning the gap. CDR1 is MNHEY, CDR2 SVGAGI, per germline. DNA of the CDR3: TGTGCCAGCAGGAAAAGGGGGTCCTACAATGAGCAGTACTTC. Protein: CASRKRGSYNEQYF.

The table lists this clonotype with a count of one. The J gene is TRBJ1-2, the V gene TRBV28, with D possibly matching TRBD1 (5 bases). V dropped 7 bases and J dropped 4 bases, with 16 bases sitting between them. The germline gives CDR1 MDHEN, CDR2 SYDVKM. The CDR3 has 14 residues. The CDR3 DNA reads as TGTGCCAGCATTCGGGCAGGGTGGCTCTATGGCTACACCTTC. Translating it yields CASIRAGWLYGYTF.

The table lists this clonotype with a few counts. The gene calls are TRBV4-3 and TRBJ1-1, with D possibly matching TRBD1 (5 bases). Per the germline V gene, CDR1 is LGHNA and CDR2 is YSLEER. CDR3 length: 16 residues. V lost 0 bases and J lost 6, with 17 bases in between. The DNA for the CDR3 is TGCGCCAGCAGCCAAGATTGGAAGGGGAGTAAAGCTGAAGCTTTCTTT. Amino acids: CASSQDWKGSKAEAFF.

This clonotype was found many times. The chain is built from TRBV5-1 and TRBJ2-7, with 11 nucleotides matching TRBD1. Germline V gives CDR1 SGHRS, CDR2 YFSETQ. Trimming took 2 bases from V and 6 from J; bases not matched to a gene: 7. The CDR3 length is 15 residues. The CDR3 sequence: CASSLEGTGGREQYF. The CDR3 region has the DNA TGCGCCAGCAGCTTAGAAGGGACAGGGGGTCGCGAGCAGTACTTC.

This clonotype has ten or more counts. The gene calls are TRBV5-5 and TRBJ2-7, with D perhaps matching TRBD1 (6 bases). Trimming cost V 0 bases and J 2 bases, with 9 bases left between them. CDR1 and CDR2 from the germline V gene are SGHKS and YYEKEE (reference sequence). This CDR3 region has 14 residues. This CDR3 reads CASSLAPGAYEQYF. The CDR3 nucleotides are TGTGCCAGCAGCTTGGCACCAGGGGCCTACGAGCAGTACTTC.

The chain is built from TRBV3-1 and TRBJ2-7; D call uncertain. V shed 2 bases and J shed 0 bases, with 11 bases lying between them. The CDR3 totals 15 residues. CDR1 and CDR2 (germline): LGHDT, YNNKEL (reference sequence). This CDR3 reads CASSQMNSRSYEQYF. The CDR3 nucleotides are TGTGCCAGCAGCCAAATGAACTCCCGCTCCTACGAGCAGTACTTC.

The CDR3 DNA reads as TGTGCCAGCAGTCCTAAGGGACAGGGCGGACCCCAGCATTTT. This translates into CASSPKGQGGPQHF. The genes are TRBV12-3 or TRBV12-4 and TRBJ1-5; the match to TRBD1 covers 9 bases. This CDR3 has 14 residues. V trimming: 5 bases; J trimming: 10 bases; junction bases outside the gene matches: 9.

J is TRBJ2-5 and V is TRBV28; D unclear. Trimming left V 5 bases short and J 5 bases short, with 15 bases between. This CDR3 has 14 amino acids. The germline gives CDR1 MDHEN, CDR2 SYDVKM. CDR3 in amino acids: CASSPGAVPETQYF. In DNA form, the CDR3 reads TGTGCCAGCAGTCCCGGTGCTGTTCCGGAGACCCAGTACTTC. The full variable domain, with the rest looked up from reference TRBV28 and TRBJ2-5, is DVKVTQSSRYLVKRTGEKVFLECVQDMDHENMFWYRQDPGLGLRLIYFSYDVKMKEKGDIPEGYSVSREKKERFSLILESASTNQTSMYLCASSPGAVPETQYFGPGTRLLVL.

This clonotype was counted only a few times. The genes are TRBV6-2 or TRBV6-3 and TRBJ1-1; 7 bases line up with TRBD1. Germline loops: CDR1 MNHEY, CDR2 SVGEGT. The V gene end was trimmed by 6 bases and the J gene end by 4 bases; junction bases not matched to a gene: 8. The CDR3 is made up of 14 amino acids. CDR3 in amino acids: CASSLDDRATEAFF. The CDR3 nucleotides are TGTGCCAGCAGCCTCGACGACAGGGCCACTGAAGCTTTCTTT.

V and J are TRBV7-8 and TRBJ2-7; D not certain. Germline values: CDR1 SGHVS, CDR2 FQNEAQ. Trimming shortened V by 0 bases and J by 1 base, and 13 bases separated the two germline ends. The CDR3 runs to 16 residues. CDR3 DNA: TGTGCCAGCAGCTTAGCGAAGGTTTGGGAATCCTACGAGCAGTACTTC. This gives the protein CASSLAKVWESYEQYF.

This clonotype was seen many times. The chain employs TRBV5-1 and TRBJ2-7, with D possibly being TRBD1 (6 bases). In germline, CDR1 is SGHRS, CDR2 YFSETQ. CDR3 size: 14 residues. V was trimmed by 5 bases and J by 3 bases, leaving 15 bases between them. The CDR3 DNA reads as TGCGCCAGCAGGAACACAGGGATCCTCTACGAGCAGTACTTC. Translating it yields CASRNTGILYEQYF.

V usage is TRBV6-2 or TRBV6-3 and J usage is TRBJ2-5, with D tentatively TRBD1 (6 bases). Per the germline V gene, CDR1 is MNHEY and CDR2 is SVGEGT. V was cut by 0 bases and J by 2 bases, with 19 bases left in between. The length of the CDR3 is 18 residues. The CDR3 region is CASSYSVLLTGVQETQYF. The CDR3 DNA reads as TGTGCCAGCAGTTACTCAGTCCTCTTGACAGGCGTACAAGAGACCCAGTACTTC.

On this clonotype: Just one base apart from a much larger clone, this may be a read error. The CDR3 region has the DNA TGTGCCAGCGGCTCCACCCCCTTGGCGGCCCAAGAGACCCAGTACTTC. Translated: CASGSTPLAAQETQYF. V usage is TRBV9 and J usage is TRBJ2-5, with D uncertain. The CDR3 covers 16 residues. Germline V lookup: CDR1 SGDLS, CDR2 YYNGEE. Trimming took off 7 bases at V and 1 base at J, with 20 bases between the two ends.

In this sample, this clonotype turned up many times. The chain is built from TRBV5-5 and TRBJ1-2, with 7 bases fitting TRBD1. V lost 0 bases and J lost 3; bases outside the gene matches: 2. The CDR3 is made up of 14 amino acids. CDR1 is SGHKS and CDR2 is YYEKEE in the germline V gene (reference sequence). The CDR3 reads CASSLAQGDYGYTF. For the CDR3, the DNA is TGTGCCAGCAGCTTGGCGCAGGGGGACTATGGCTACACCTTC.

The rearrangement links TRBV4-3 to TRBJ2-2, with a tentative D call TRBD1 (6 bases). The CDR3 has 16 amino acids. CDR1 is LGHNA and CDR2 is YSLEER in the germline V gene. Trimming stripped 0 bases from V and 3 bases from J, with 11 bases between. This CDR3 reads CASSQEGGHYTGELFF. CDR3 bases: TGCGCCAGCAGCCAAGAAGGGGGACATTACACCGGGGAGCTGTTTTTT.

This chain uses TRBV2 with TRBJ2-7, with D hard to call. This CDR3 region has 14 residues. Trimming shortened V by 6 bases and J by 2 bases, and 14 bases separated the two germline ends. CDR1 SNHLY and CDR2 FYNNEI come from the germline V gene. The CDR3 spells CASRDLLGPYEQYF. The CDR3 coding sequence is TGTGCCAGCAGAGACTTGCTCGGCCCCTACGAGCAGTACTTC.

This clonotype has only a few counts. The chain carries TRBV4-2 and TRBJ2-3; TRBD1 matches 7 bases. The V and J ends lost 0 bases and 1 base, in that order; junction bases with no gene match: 4. The CDR3 contains 16 residues. Germline V lookup: CDR1 LGHNA, CDR2 YNFKEQ. The CDR3 loop is CASSQERTGGTDTQYF. The CDR3 DNA reads TGTGCCAGCAGCCAAGAGCGCACAGGGGGCACAGATACGCAGTATTTT.

In its sample, this clonotype was seen many times. The chain combines TRBV7-2 with TRBJ2-7; the match to TRBD2 covers 12 bases. The V and J ends lost 2 bases and 0 bases, in that order; junction bases with no gene match: 14. The germline gives CDR1 SGHTA, CDR2 FQGNSA. This CDR3 comprises 20 residues. CDR3 sequence: CASSLQLGLAGGTYSYEQYF. CDR3 coding DNA: TGTGCCAGCAGCTTACAGCTCGGGCTAGCGGGGGGGACCTACTCCTACGAGCAGTACTTC.

The CDR3 DNA reads TGTGCCACCAATCAGGGTTACTCCTACAATGAGCAGTTCTTC. Translation: CATNQGYSYNEQFF. This chain uses TRBV24-1 with TRBJ2-1, with D possibly TRBD1 on 5 matching bases. Germline V gene sequence: CDR1 KGHDR, CDR2 SFDVKD. This CDR3 is built from 14 residues. The ends were cut back, 8 bases at V and 0 bases at J, with 10 bases in the middle.

This clonotype was recorded many times. The genes are TRBV28 and TRBJ2-1, with D possibly being TRBD2 (7 bases). The CDR3 has 18 amino acids. Trimming took off 8 bases at V and 13 bases at J, with 36 bases between the two ends. Germline-derived CDR1 and CDR2 are MDHEN and SYDVKM. The CDR3 loop is CASGEGGPGVPWTMKQFF. The CDR3 DNA reads as TGTGCCAGCGGGGAGGGGGGCCCAGGGGTACCTTGGACAATGAAACAGTTCTTC.

The chain has TRBV24-1 and TRBJ2-3; D is possibly TRBD2 (5 bases). This CDR3 region has 13 residues. The V end was cut by 6 bases, the J end by 1 base, with 7 bases between. Germline assignment: CDR1 KGHDR and CDR2 SFDVKD. The CDR3 coding sequence is TGTGCCACCAGTTACGGGGGCACAGATACGCAGTATTTT. It yields the protein CATSYGGTDTQYF.

The J gene is TRBJ2-3, the V gene TRBV24-1, with D tentatively TRBD1 (5 bases). The CDR3 has 15 residues. Trimming removed 1 base from V and 5 bases from J, with 12 bases in between. Germline V CDR1 and CDR2: KGHDR, SFDVKD. CDR3 region: CATSDLSRAGDTQYF. The CDR3 DNA reads as TGTGCCACCAGTGATTTATCCAGGGCTGGAGATACGCAGTATTTT.

The CDR3 DNA is TGTGCCAGTAGTATTGGGAGGGGTGAGGACACTGAAGCTTTCTTT. Amino acids: CASSIGRGEDTEAFF. The chain is built from TRBV19 and TRBJ1-1; D is possibly TRBD1 (5 bases). V was shortened by 3 bases and J by 3 bases, with 14 bases between the two germline ends. This CDR3 has 15 residues. CDR1 LNHDA and CDR2 SQIVND come from the germline V gene (reference sequence).

In regard to this clonotype: Given the absence of the conserved phenylalanine or tryptophan at the CDR3 end, a read error is likely. It is unclear where the CDR3 begins or ends on the DNA, so no DNA is shown, and the CDR3 is as TCRdb lists it. V usage is TRBV20-1 and J usage is TRBJ2-1; the table's D call, TRBD1, was not checked against the DNA. Per the germline V gene, CDR1 is DFQATT and CDR2 is SNEGSKA (reference sequence). From its first to its last residue, the CDR3 has 12 amino acids. The CDR3: CSASLHRGLGFC.

At least ten counts were recorded for this clonotype. The rearrangement uses TRBV12-3 or TRBV12-4 and TRBJ2-5; 7 bases agree with TRBD2. CDR3 length: 12 residues. V was clipped by 7 bases and J by 4 bases; unmatched bases: 3. CDR3 loop: CASTTSLETQYF. The CDR3 DNA follows: TGTGCCAGCACGACTAGCCTAGAGACCCAGTACTTC.

This clonotype was picked up a small number of times. V gene TRBV4-2 combines with J gene TRBJ2-5; D call uncertain. This CDR3 region has 13 residues. Germline values: CDR1 LGHNA, CDR2 YNFKEQ. V lost 3 bases and J 4 bases, leaving 9 bases between the germline ends. CDR3 protein: CASSQNDGETQYF. Here the CDR3 DNA reads TGTGCCAGCAGCCAGAACGACGGAGAGACCCAGTACTTC.

Points on this clonotype: A much larger clone is a single base away; this may be a read error. The genes are TRBV28 and TRBJ2-7; tentatively, D is TRBD1 (5 bases). Looked up from germline, CDR1 is MDHEN and CDR2 is SYDVKM. This CDR3 region has 17 residues. V was cut by 4 bases and J by 2 bases, with 21 bases left in between. CDR3 sequence: CASSYKRRVAPTYEQYF. CDR3 bases: TGTGCCAGCAGTTACAAACGCAGGGTTGCGCCCACCTACGAGCAGTACTTC.